The T cell receptor (beta chain) described here comes from a study of regulatory T cells in long-lasting Graves disease. Germline CDR1 is SGHAT and CDR2 is FQNNGV. The trim removed 5 bases at V and 5 bases at J, leaving 15 bases unmatched. This CDR3 comprises 17 residues. Specified time point: persistent/refractory GD, antithyroid drugs over 5 years with positive TRAb. RNA extracted from PBMCs served as the sequencing template. Researchers made TCR beta libraries by using iRepertoire HTBI primers and running Arm-PCR on CDR3 regions. TCRdb reprocessed the multiplex PCR reads via MiXCR and lists one record per CDR3 protein. The sample lists 420,000 or so distinct CDR3 sequences, about 25% occurring once.

The receptor was derived from a female donor with Graves disease. The rearrangement uses TRBV11-2 and TRBJ2-7; 10 bases align to TRBD2. Sequenced material: peripheral blood mononuclear cells (PBMCs), taken when the disease was refractory, from a patient treated with antithyroid drugs. CDR3 protein: CASSAQLLAGEVHEQYF. The DNA for the CDR3 is TGTGCCAGCAGCGCCCAACTTCTAGCGGGAGAGGTCCACGAGCAGTACTTC.